This T cell receptor (beta chain) was profiled in a study of response to subunit inactivated influenza vaccine (dated by TCRdb to 2016 to 2018). About the full investigation: The study used deep quantitative T cell receptor repertoire profiling to track responses to a trivalent subunit inactivated influenza vaccine.

There are a few counts of this clonotype. The specificity of this receptor is unknown. No qualities accompany the bases; no much larger clone lies one base away. In the germline V gene, CDR1 corresponds to SQVTM and CDR2 to ANQGSEA. Trimming takes 1 base from V and 2 bases from J, and the germline ends sit 10 bases apart. Including the terminal cysteine and phenylalanine, the CDR3 comprises 14 residues. The DNA shown is the 42-base CDR3, in frame from base 1. General findings and caveats noted by the study authors: The authors suggested that each seasonal influenza vaccination may recruit only a limited number of new T cells.

The receptor library was made with RT-PCR. The run used an Illumina HiSeq 2500. TCRdb's own reprocessing of the public reads used fastp at Q25 and MiXCR and kept productive beta chains. Each record represents a unique CDR3 protein, reported with the most common genes and DNA among its rows. The sample table shows 400,000 to 550,000 distinct CDR3 sequences, and less than 30% are seen once. The ten biggest clones cover 1.5% to 2% of the sample. The sample here was CD4+ T cells sorted from PBMCs, taken more than 4 days after vaccination. The sequence links TRBV29-1 to TRBJ2-3, with the D call perhaps TRBD1 or TRBD2, each one matching 5 bases. The receptor comes from a man between 50 and 59 years old who received an inactivated influenza vaccine. Donor details come from another sample of the same person, matched by shared clones. The nucleotide sequence reads TGCAGCGTTGAAGGAGGGGACGACACAGATACGCAGTATTTT. Translated, this gives CSVEGGDDTDTQYF.